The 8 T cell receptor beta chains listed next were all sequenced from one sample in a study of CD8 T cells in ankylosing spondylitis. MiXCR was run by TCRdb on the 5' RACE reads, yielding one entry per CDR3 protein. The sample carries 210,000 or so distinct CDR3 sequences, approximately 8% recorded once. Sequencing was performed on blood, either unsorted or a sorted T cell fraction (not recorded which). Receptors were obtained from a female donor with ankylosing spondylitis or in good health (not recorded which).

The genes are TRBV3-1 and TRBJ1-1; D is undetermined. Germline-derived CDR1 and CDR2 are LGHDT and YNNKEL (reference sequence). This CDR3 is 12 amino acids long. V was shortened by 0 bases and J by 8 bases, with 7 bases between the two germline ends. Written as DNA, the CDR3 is TGTGCCAGCAGCCAAGATGTCAGGGAAGCTTTCTTT. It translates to CASSQDVREAFF.

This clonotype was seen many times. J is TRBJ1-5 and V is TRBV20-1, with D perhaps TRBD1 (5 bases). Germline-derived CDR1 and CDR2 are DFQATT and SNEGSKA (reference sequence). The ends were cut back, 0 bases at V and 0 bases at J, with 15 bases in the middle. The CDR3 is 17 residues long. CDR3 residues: CSAREWGDRYSNQPQHF. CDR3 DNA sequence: TGCAGTGCTAGAGAGTGGGGCGACAGATATAGCAATCAGCCCCAGCATTTT.

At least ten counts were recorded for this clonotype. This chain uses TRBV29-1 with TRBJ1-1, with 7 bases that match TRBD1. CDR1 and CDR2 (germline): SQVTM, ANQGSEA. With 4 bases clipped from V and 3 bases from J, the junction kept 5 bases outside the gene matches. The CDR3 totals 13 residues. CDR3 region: CSVAQGGDTEAFF. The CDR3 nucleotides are TGCAGCGTTGCGCAGGGGGGGGACACTGAAGCTTTCTTT.

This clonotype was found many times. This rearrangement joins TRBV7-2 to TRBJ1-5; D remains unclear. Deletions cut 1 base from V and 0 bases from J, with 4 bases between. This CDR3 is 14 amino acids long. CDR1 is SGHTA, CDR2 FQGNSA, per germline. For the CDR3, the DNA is TGTGCCAGCAGCTTAGGTATTAGCAATCAGCCCCAGCATTTT. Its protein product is CASSLGISNQPQHF.

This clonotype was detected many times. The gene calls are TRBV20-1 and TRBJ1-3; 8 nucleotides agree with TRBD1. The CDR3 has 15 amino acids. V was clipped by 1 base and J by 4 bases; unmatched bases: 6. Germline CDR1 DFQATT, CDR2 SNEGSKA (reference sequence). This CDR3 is CSARAPTGDGNTIYF. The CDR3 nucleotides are TGCAGTGCTAGAGCCCCGACAGGGGACGGAAACACCATATATTTT.

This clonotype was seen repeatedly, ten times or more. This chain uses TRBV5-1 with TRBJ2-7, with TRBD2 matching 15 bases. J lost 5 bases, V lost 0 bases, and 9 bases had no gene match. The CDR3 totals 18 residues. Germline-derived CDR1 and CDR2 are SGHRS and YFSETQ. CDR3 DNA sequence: TGCGCCAGCAGCTTGGTCGCTGGACTAGCGGGAGGGCCGCACGAGCAGTACTTC. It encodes CASSLVAGLAGGPHEQYF. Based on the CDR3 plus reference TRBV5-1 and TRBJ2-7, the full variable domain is KAGVTQTPRYLIKTRGQQVTLSCSPISGHRSVSWYQQTPGQGLQFLFEYFSETQRNKGNFPGRFSGRQFSNSRSEMNVSTLELGDSALYLCASSLVAGLAGGPHEQYFGPGTRLTVT.

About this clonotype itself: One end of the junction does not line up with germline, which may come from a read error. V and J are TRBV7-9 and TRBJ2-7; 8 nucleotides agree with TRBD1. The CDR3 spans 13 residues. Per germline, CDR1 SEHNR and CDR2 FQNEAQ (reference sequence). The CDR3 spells CASSSPDRGELYF. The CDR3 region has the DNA TGTGCCAGCAGCTCTCCTGACAGGGGCGAGCTGTACTTC.

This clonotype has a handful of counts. This chain's CDR3 is CSARGGGVPSTDTQYF. The CDR3 nucleotides are TGCAGTGCTAGGGGGGGGGGAGTGCCTAGCACAGATACGCAGTATTTT. The chain couples TRBV20-1 to TRBJ2-3; 7 bases are a match to TRBD2. V shed 3 bases, J shed 0 bases, and the junction held 9 bases outside the gene matches. CDR1 DFQATT and CDR2 SNEGSKA come from the germline V gene (reference sequence). The CDR3 contains 16 residues.